This TCR beta chain was recovered during a study of blood T cell repertoires in COVID-19. The CDR3 contains 16 residues. J lost 0 bases, V lost 6 bases, and 6 bases had no gene match. Per germline, CDR1 SGHAT and CDR2 FQNNGV. Profiling relied on immunoSEQ multiplex PCR, and the TCRdb table lists in-frame clones only, not all of them. The sample yields 250,000 to 300,000 clones, 80% to 90% seen once. In terms of age and location, participants ranged from roughly 18 to 100 years and lived in under 30 US areas. This clone has just one count. The specimen sequenced was PBMCs or T cells enriched from blood (not recorded which). The TCR comes from a man aged 18 to 35 who had recovered from COVID-19. The rearrangement joins TRBV11-2 to TRBJ2-3, with 10 bases identical to TRBD2. CDR3 sequence (DNA): TGTGCCAGCAGAGCCCGAGCGGGAGGGAGCACAGATACGCAGTATTTT. Encoded protein: CASRARAGGSTDTQYF.